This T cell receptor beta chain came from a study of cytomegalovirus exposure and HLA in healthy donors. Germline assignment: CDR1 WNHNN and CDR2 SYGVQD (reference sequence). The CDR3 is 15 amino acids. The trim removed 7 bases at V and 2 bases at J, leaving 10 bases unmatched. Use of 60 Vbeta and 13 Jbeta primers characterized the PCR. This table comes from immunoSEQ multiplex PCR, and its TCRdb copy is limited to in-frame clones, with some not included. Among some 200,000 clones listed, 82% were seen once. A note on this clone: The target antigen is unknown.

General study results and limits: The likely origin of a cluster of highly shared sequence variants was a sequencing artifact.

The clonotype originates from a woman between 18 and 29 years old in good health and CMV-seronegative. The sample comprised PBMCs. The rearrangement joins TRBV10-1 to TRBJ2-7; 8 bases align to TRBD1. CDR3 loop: CASKEWTGRTYEQYF. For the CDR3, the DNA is TGCGCCAGCAAAGAATGGACAGGGAGGACCTACGAGCAGTACTTC.